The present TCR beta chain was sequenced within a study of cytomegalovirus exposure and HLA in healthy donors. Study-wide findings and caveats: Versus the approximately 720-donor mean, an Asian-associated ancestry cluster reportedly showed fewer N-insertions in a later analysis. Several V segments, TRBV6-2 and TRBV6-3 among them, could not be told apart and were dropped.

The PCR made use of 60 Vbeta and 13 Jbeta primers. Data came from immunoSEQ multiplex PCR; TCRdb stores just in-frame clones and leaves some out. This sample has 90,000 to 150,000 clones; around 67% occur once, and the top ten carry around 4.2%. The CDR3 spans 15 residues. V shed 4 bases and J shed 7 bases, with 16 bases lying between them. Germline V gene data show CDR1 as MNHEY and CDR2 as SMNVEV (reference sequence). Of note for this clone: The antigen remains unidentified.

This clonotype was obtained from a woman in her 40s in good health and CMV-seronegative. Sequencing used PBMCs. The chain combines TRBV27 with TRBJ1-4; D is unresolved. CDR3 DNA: TGTGCCAGCAGTTCTTCACCCCGCGGGCGTGAAAAACTGTTTTTT. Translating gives CASSSSPRGREKLFF.